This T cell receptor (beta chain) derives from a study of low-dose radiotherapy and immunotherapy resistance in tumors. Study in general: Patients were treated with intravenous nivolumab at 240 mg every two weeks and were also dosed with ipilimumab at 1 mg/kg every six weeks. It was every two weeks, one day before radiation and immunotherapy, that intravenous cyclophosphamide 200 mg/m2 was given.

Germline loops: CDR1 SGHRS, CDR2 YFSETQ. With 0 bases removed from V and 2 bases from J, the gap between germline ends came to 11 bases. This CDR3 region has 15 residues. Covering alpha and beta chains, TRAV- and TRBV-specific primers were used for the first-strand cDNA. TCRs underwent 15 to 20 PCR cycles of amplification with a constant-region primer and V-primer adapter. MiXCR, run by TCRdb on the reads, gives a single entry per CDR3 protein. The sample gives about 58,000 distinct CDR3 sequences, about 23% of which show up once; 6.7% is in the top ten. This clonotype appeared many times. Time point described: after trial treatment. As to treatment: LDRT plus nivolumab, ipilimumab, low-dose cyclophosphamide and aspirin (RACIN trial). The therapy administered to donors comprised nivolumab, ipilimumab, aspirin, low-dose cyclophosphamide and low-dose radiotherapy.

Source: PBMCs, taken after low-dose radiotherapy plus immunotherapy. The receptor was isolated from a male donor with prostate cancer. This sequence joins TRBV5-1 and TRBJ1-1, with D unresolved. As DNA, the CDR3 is TGCGCCAGCAGCTTGGAAACGGGTTATAACACTGAAGCTTTCTTT. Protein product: CASSLETGYNTEAFF.